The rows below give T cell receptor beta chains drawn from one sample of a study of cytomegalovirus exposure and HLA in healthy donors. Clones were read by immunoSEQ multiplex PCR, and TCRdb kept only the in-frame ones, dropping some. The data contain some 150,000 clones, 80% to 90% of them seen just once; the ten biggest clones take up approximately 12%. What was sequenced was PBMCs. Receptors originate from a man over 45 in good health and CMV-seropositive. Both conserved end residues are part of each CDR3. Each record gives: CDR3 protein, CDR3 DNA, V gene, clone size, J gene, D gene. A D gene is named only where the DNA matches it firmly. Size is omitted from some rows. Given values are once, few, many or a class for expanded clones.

CASSLALAFYEQYF TGTGCCAGCAGTTTAGCGCTAGCTTTCTACGAGCAGTACTTC TRBV28 NA TRBJ2-7 NA
CASSLGQGKPYQETQYF TGCGCCAGCAGCTTGGGGCAGGGGAAACCGTACCAAGAGACCCAGTACTTC TRBV5-1 NA TRBJ2-5 NA
CASSQDPGGGGYTF TGTGCCAGCAGCCAAGATCCAGGAGGCGGTGGCTACACCTTC TRBV4-2 NA TRBJ1-2 NA
CASSLRGGYNEQFF TGTGCCAGCAGCTTGAGGGGGGGCTACAATGAGCAGTTCTTC TRBV5-6 few TRBJ2-1 NA
CASSPLGTNSYNEQFF TGCGCCAGCAGCCCCCTCGGGACTAACTCCTACAATGAGCAGTTCTTC TRBV4-1 NA TRBJ2-1 TRBD2
CASSLLREQETQYF TGTGCCAGCAGCTTACTCCGGGAGCAAGAGACCCAGTACTTC TRBV7-9 NA TRBJ2-5 NA
CASSEDPGQGAIYEQYF TGTGCCAGCAGTGAGGATCCGGGACAGGGGGCGATTTACGAGCAGTACTTC TRBV6-1 NA TRBJ2-7 TRBD1
CASSTLDGTAPYEQYF TGTGCCAGCAGCACCCTAGATGGGACAGCGCCCTACGAGCAGTACTTC TRBV7-2 NA TRBJ2-7 TRBD1
CAWIRTSGSAEQFF TGTGCCTGGATCAGGACTAGCGGGAGTGCAGAGCAGTTCTTC TRBV30 NA TRBJ2-1 TRBD2
CASSEGETAGGYTF TGTGCCAGCAGTGAAGGGGAGACAGCGGGGGGCTACACCTTC TRBV6-1 NA TRBJ1-2 NA
CASRGQEETQYF TGTGCCAGCAGGGGGCAGGAGGAGACCCAGTACTTC TRBV7-2 once TRBJ2-5 NA
CASSPATGAYEQYF TGTGCCAGCAGCCCGGCGACGGGAGCCTACGAGCAGTACTTC TRBV7-2 NA TRBJ2-7 NA
CASSQDGTGDTQYF TGTGCCAGCAGCCAAGATGGGACAGGCGATACGCAGTATTTT TRBV4-2 NA TRBJ2-3 TRBD1